This T cell receptor (beta chain) is from a study of blood T cell repertoires in COVID-19. Per the original data handling: The authors estimated nucleated cell counts from reference gene primer amplification. Profiling relied on immunoSEQ multiplex PCR, and the TCRdb table lists in-frame clones only, not all of them. V and J calls and clone size are copied from that table; D and trimming were computed from the DNA. This sample has about 120,000 clones, with around 89% found just once. Seattle researchers signed up patients amid active infection and tracked them longitudinally. Per germline, CDR1 SGHDT and CDR2 YYEEEE. The CDR3 contains 14 residues. A note on this clone: Sequence at one end of the junction differs from germline and may be a read error.

The TCR was taken from a woman aged 55 to 70 with COVID-19, enrolled during active disease. The chain uses TRBV5-6 and TRBJ1-2; D is perhaps TRBD1 (6 bases). Sequenced sample: peripheral blood. The CDR3 DNA follows: TGTGCCAGCAGCGACGGGACACCCCTCCGAGTAGTGAACTTC. Protein product: CASSDGTPLRVVNF.